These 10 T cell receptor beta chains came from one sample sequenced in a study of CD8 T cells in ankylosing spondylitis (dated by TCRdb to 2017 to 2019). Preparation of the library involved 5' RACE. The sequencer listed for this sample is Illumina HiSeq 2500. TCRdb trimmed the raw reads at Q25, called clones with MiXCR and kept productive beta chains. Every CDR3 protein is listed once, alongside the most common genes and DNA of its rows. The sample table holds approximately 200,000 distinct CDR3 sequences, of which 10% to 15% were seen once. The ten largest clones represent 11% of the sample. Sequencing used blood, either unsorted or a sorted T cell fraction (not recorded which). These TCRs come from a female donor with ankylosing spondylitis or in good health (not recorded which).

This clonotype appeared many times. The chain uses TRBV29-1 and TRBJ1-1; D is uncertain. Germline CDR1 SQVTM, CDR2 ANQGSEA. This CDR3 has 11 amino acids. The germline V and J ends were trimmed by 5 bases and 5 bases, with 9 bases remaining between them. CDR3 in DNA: TGCAGCGTTATCAAAGATACTGAAGCTTTCTTT. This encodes CSVIKDTEAFF.

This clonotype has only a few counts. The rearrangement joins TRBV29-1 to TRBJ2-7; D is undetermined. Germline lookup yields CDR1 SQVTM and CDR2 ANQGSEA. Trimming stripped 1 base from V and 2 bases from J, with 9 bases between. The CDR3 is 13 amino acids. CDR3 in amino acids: CSVEVAGTYEQYF. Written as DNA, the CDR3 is TGCAGCGTTGAAGTTGCCGGAACCTACGAGCAGTACTTC.

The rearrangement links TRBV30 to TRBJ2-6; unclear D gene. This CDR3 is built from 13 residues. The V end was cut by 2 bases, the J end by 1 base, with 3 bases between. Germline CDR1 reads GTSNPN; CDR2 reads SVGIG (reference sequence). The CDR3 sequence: CAWSPSGANVLTF. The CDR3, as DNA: TGTGCCTGGAGTCCTTCTGGGGCCAACGTCCTGACTTTC. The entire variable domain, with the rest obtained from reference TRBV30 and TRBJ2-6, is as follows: SQTIHQWPATLVQPVGSPLSLECTVEGTSNPNLYWYRQAAGRGLQLLFYSVGIGQISSEVPQNLSASRPQDRQFILSSKKLLLSDSGFYLCAWSPSGANVLTFGAGSRLTVL.

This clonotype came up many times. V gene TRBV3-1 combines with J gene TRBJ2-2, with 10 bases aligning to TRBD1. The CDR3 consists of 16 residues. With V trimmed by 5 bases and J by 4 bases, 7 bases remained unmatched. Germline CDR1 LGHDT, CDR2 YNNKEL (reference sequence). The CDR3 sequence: CASSSSGDRGTGELFF. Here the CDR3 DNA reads TGTGCCAGCAGCTCCAGTGGGGACAGGGGCACCGGGGAGCTGTTTTTT.

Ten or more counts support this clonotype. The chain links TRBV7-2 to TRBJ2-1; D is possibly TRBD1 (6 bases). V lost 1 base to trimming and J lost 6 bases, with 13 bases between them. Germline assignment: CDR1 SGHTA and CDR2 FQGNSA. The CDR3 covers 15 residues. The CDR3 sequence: CASSLGAGTFNEQFF. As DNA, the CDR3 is TGTGCCAGCAGCTTAGGGGCCGGGACATTCAATGAGCAGTTCTTC.

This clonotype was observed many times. DNA of the CDR3: TGTGCCAGCAACGGGAGATCAGGAAACACCATATATTTT. Protein: CASNGRSGNTIYF. This rearrangement joins TRBV6-1 to TRBJ1-3; D not certain. Trimming removed 7 bases from V and 4 bases from J, with 11 bases in between. Germline V gene lookup returns CDR1 MNHNS and CDR2 SASEGT. CDR3 size: 13 residues.

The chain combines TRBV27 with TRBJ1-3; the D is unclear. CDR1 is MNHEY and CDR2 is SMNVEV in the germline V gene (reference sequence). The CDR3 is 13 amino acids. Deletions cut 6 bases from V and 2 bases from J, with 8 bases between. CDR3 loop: CASRRQAGNTIYF. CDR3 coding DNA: TGTGCCAGCAGGAGACAAGCTGGAAACACCATATATTTT.

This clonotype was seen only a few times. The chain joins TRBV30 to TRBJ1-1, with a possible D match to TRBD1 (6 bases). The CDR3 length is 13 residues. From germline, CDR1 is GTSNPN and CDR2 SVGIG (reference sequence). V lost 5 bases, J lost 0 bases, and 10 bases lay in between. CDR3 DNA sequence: TGTGCCTGGGACCGGGGGCTGAACACTGAAGCTTTCTTT. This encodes CAWDRGLNTEAFF.

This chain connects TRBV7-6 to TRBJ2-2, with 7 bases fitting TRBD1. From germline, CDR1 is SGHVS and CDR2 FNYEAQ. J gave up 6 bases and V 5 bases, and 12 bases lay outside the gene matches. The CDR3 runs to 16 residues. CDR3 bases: TGTGCCAGCAGCCCATGGACAGGAGTGAGCTCCGGGGAGCTGTTTTTT. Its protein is CASSPWTGVSSGELFF. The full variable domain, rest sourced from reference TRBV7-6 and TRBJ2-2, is GAGVSQSPRYKVTKRGQDVALRCDPISGHVSLYWYRQALGQGPEFLTYFNYEAQQDKSGLPNDRFSAERPEGSISTLTIQRTEQRDSAMYRCASSPWTGVSSGELFFGEGSRLTVL.

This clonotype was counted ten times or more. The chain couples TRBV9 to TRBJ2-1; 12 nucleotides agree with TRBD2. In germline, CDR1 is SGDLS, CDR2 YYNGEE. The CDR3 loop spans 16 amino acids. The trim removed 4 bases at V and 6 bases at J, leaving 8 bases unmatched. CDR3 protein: CASSLRLAGVFNEQFF. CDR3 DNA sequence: TGTGCCAGCAGCCTAAGACTAGCGGGAGTTTTCAATGAGCAGTTCTTC.